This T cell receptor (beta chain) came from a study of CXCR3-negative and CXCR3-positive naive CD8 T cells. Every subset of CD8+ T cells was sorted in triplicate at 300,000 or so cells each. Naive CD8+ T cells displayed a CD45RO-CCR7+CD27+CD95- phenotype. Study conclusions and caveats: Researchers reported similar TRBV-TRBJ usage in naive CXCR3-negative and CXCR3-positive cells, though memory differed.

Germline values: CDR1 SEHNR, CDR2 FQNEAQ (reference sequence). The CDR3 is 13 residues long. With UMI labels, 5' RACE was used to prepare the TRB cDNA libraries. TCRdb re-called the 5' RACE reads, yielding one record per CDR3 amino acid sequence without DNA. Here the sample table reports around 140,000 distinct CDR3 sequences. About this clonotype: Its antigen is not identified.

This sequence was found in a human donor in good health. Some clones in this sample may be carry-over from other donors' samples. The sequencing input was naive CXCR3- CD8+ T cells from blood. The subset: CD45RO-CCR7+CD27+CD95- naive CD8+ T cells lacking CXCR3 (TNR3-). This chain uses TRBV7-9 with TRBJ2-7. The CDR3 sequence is CASSFLQPDEQYF.